Listed here are 2 T cell receptor beta chains from one sample, sequenced in a study. TCRdb reprocessed the RT-PCR reads with MiXCR, giving one entry per CDR3 protein. The sample carries almost 700,000 distinct CDR3 sequences, around 14% recorded once. Input material: memory CD4+ T cells from blood. The receptors were gathered from a female donor in good health, serving as a healthy control.

The chain employs TRBV5-4 and TRBJ2-3, with D possibly being TRBD2 (5 bases). CDR3 length equals 14 residues. The germline V and J ends were trimmed by 1 base and 6 bases, with 12 bases remaining between them. Germline lookup yields CDR1 SGHNT and CDR2 YYREEE (reference sequence). This CDR3 is CASSLSADGDTQYF. In nucleotides, the CDR3 is TGTGCCAGCAGCTTGTCAGCGGACGGGGATACGCAGTATTTT.

This clonotype was observed at least ten times. This chain uses TRBV27 with TRBJ2-2; TRBD1 aligns across 7 bases. The CDR3 spans 14 residues. V trimming: 5 bases; J trimming: 4 bases; junction bases outside the gene matches: 4. Looked up from germline, CDR1 is MNHEY and CDR2 is SMNVEV (reference sequence). CDR3 residues: CASSLSGGTGELFF. In DNA form, the CDR3 reads TGTGCCAGCAGTCTCTCAGGGGGCACCGGGGAGCTGTTTTTT.